The 16 T cell receptor beta chains below all came from one sample that was sequenced in a study of blood T cell repertoires in COVID-19. TCRdb keeps only in-frame clones here, not all; method: immunoSEQ multiplex PCR. The table shows about 130,000 clones, with 70% to 90% occurring only once. The sample comprised peripheral blood. The receptors were gathered from a human donor in a cohort sampled during active COVID-19.

The chain combines TRBV4-2 with TRBJ2-5, with TRBD2 matching over 8 bases. Germline CDR1 is LGHNA and CDR2 is YNFKEQ. The CDR3 has 13 amino acids. V lost 4 bases and J lost 5; bases outside the gene matches: 3. Written as DNA, the CDR3 is TGTGCCAGCAGCCCCCGGGGGGGGGAGACCCAGTACTTC. Translation gives CASSPRGGETQYF.

The rearrangement joins TRBV4-1 to TRBJ2-3, with TRBD2 as a possible D gene (6 bases). Trimming removed 3 bases at V and 14 bases at J, with 12 bases between. This CDR3 comprises 11 residues. Germline lookup yields CDR1 MGHRA and CDR2 YSYEKL. This CDR3 reads CASSQGTYMYF. CDR3 nucleotide sequence: TGCGCCAGCAGCCAGGGGACTTATATGTATTTT.

V usage is TRBV15 and J usage is TRBJ1-2, with 7 bases lining up with TRBD1. This CDR3 comprises 16 residues. Germline V lookup: CDR1 LNHNV, CDR2 YYDKDF (reference sequence). V lost 2 bases to trimming and J lost 0 bases; unmatched junction nucleotides: 6. The CDR3 nucleotides read TGTGCCACCAGCAGATCACAGGGGCCTACTAACTATGGCTACACCTTC. Protein: CATSRSQGPTNYGYTF.

The genes are TRBV7-3 and TRBJ1-1; D might be TRBD1 (6 bases). Trimming stripped 5 bases from V and 4 bases from J, with 11 bases between. Germline CDR1 SGHTA, CDR2 FQGTGA. This CDR3 is built from 13 residues. CDR3 bases: TGTGCCAGCAGCCCGACGGACAGCACTGAAGCTTTCTTT. It encodes CASSPTDSTEAFF.

V is TRBV5-1 and J is TRBJ1-3, with 7 bases that match TRBD1. The CDR3 length is 16 residues. V was clipped by 4 bases and J by 0 bases; unmatched bases: 7. The germline V gene encodes CDR1 SGHRS and CDR2 YFSETQ. CDR3 in DNA: TGCGCCAGCAGCCGCGACAGGGCGAGCTCTGGAAACACCATATATTTT. It codes for CASSRDRASSGNTIYF. The full variable domain, its missing parts supplied by reference TRBV5-1 and TRBJ1-3, is KAGVTQTPRYLIKTRGQQVTLSCSPISGHRSVSWYQQTPGQGLQFLFEYFSETQRNKGNFPGRFSGRQFSNSRSEMNVSTLELGDSALYLCASSRDRASSGNTIYFGEGSWLTVV.

The V and J genes are TRBV4-1 and TRBJ2-1; 8 nucleotides agree with TRBD1. V shed 0 bases, J shed 4 bases, and the junction held 5 bases outside the gene matches. Germline lookup yields CDR1 MGHRA and CDR2 YSYEKL. The CDR3 spans 16 residues. The CDR3 DNA is TGCGCCAGCAGCCAAGATCGACAGGGGCTATACAATGAGCAGTTCTTC. Protein sequence: CASSQDRQGLYNEQFF.

This chain links TRBV5-1 with TRBJ1-1, with D hard to call. There are 14 residues in the CDR3. V lost 5 bases to trimming and J lost 4 bases, with 15 bases between them. From germline, CDR1 is SGHRS and CDR2 YFSETQ. The CDR3 bases are TGCGCCAGCAGGATCTCCCCGGGGAGCACTGAAGCTTTCTTT. Its translation: CASRISPGSTEAFF.

This sequence joins TRBV12-3 or TRBV12-4 and TRBJ2-7, with D possibly being TRBD1 (6 bases). The CDR3 loop spans 13 amino acids. Trimming took off 3 bases at V and 3 bases at J, with 9 bases between the two ends. This CDR3 reads CASSLGARYEQYF. Here the CDR3 DNA reads TGTGCCAGCAGTTTGGGGGCACGCTACGAGCAGTACTTC.

This sequence joins TRBV7-9 and TRBJ1-2; 12 bases agree with TRBD1. V shed 0 bases, J shed 7 bases, and the junction held 6 bases outside the gene matches. The CDR3 contains 16 residues. CDR1 and CDR2 from the germline V gene are SEHNR and FQNEAQ (reference sequence). In DNA, the CDR3 is TGTGCCAGCAGCTTAGCGACCGGGACAGGGGGCTCTGGCTACACCTTC. Protein sequence: CASSLATGTGGSGYTF.

The chain uses TRBV29-1 and TRBJ2-7; TRBD1 might be the D (7 bases). CDR3 length: 14 amino acids. Per germline, CDR1 SQVTM and CDR2 ANQGSEA. Trimming shortened V by 4 bases and J by 3 bases, and 16 bases separated the two germline ends. Here the CDR3 DNA reads TGCAGCGTTGTGGGGGGACAGCACGGCTACGAGCAGTACTTC. Translated, it gives CSVVGGQHGYEQYF.

This chain links TRBV3-1 (or the pseudogene TRBV3-2) with TRBJ2-7; D ambiguous. The CDR3 is 15 amino acids. Germline V gives CDR1 LGHDT, CDR2 YNNKEL (reference sequence). Between the trimmed V and J ends, which lost 4 bases and 3 bases, there was a span of 16 bases. Written as DNA, the CDR3 is TGTGCCAGCAGCCTAGGAGATAGCTTGATCTACGAGCAGTACTTC. Its protein is CASSLGDSLIYEQYF.

This chain connects TRBV27 to TRBJ1-6, with a tentative D call TRBD1 (6 bases). Per germline, CDR1 MNHEY and CDR2 SMNVEV (reference sequence). The germline V and J ends were trimmed by 6 bases and 10 bases, with 22 bases remaining between them. This CDR3 region has 16 residues. The CDR3 bases are TGTGCCAGCAGCCAAACCCGGACAGTAGGGAAATCACCCCTCCACTTT. This gives the protein CASSQTRTVGKSPLHF.

CDR3 in DNA: TGCAGCGTTGGGGTCCGGGACAGGGTTGATACGCAGTATTTT. Protein sequence: CSVGVRDRVDTQYF. The chain recombines TRBV29-1 with TRBJ2-3, with 9 bases that match TRBD1. Trimming cost V 4 bases and J 6 bases; bases outside gene matches: 8. Germline V gene lookup returns CDR1 SQVTM and CDR2 ANQGSEA. The CDR3 runs 14 residues.

The V gene is TRBV13, the J gene TRBJ2-7, with 8 bases fitting TRBD1. V was clipped by 5 bases and J by 3 bases; unmatched bases: 3. This CDR3 comprises 13 residues. Germline-derived CDR1 and CDR2 are PRHDT and FYEKMQ (reference sequence). The CDR3 reads CASSVGQGYEQYF. The CDR3 DNA sequence: TGTGCCAGCAGCGTCGGACAGGGCTACGAGCAGTACTTC.

This rearrangement joins TRBV7-8 to TRBJ1-5, with a possible D match to TRBD1 (6 bases). Per the germline V gene, CDR1 is SGHVS and CDR2 is FQNEAQ. This CDR3 has 13 amino acids. V lost 2 bases and J lost 5, with 7 bases in between. CDR3 amino acids: CASSLKGDQPQHF. CDR3 sequence (DNA): TGTGCCAGCAGCTTAAAGGGGGATCAGCCCCAGCATTTT.

This clone was detected only once. The V gene is TRBV7-8, the J gene TRBJ1-4, with D perhaps TRBD1 (6 bases). V was clipped by 5 bases and J by 11 bases, with 27 bases between them. The CDR3 covers 17 residues. Germline CDR1 reads SGHVS; CDR2 reads FQNEAQ. Here the CDR3 reads CASSPQNRAQTLGKLFF. The CDR3 DNA follows: TGTGCCAGCAGCCCCCAGAACAGGGCCCAAACCCTTGGTAAACTGTTTTTT. Based on the CDR3 plus reference TRBV7-8 and TRBJ1-4, the full variable domain is GAGVSQSPRYKVAKRGQDVALRCDPISGHVSLFWYQQALGQGPEFLTYFQNEAQLDKSGLPSDRFFAERPEGSVSTLKIQRTQQEDSAVYLCASSPQNRAQTLGKLFFGSGTQLSVL.